The rows below give T cell receptor beta chains drawn from one sample of a study of read filtering for tumor transcriptome and immune sequencing. MiXCR was run by TCRdb on the reads, yielding one entry per CDR3 protein. The sample carries about 5,200 distinct CDR3 sequences, roughly 20% recorded once. Sequenced sample: a population of CD138-negative cells sorted from bone marrow. The receptors were gathered from a donor older than 35 with multiple myeloma. CDR3s include the opening cysteine and the closing phenylalanine or tryptophan. The order of the fields is clone size, J gene, D gene, V gene, CDR3 length, CDR3 protein, CDR3 DNA. A D gene is named only where the DNA matches it firmly. Some rows mark clone size as missing; the rest say once, few, many or name a class of expanded clone.

abundance: .
j_gene: TRBJ2-1
d_gene: TRBD2
v_gene: TRBV11-2
len: 16
CDR3aa: CASSLVWAGGYNEQFF
CDR3nt: TGTGCCAGCAGCTTAGTCTGGGCGGGAGGCTACAATGAGCAGTTCTTC

abundance: medium-sized
j_gene: TRBJ1-1
d_gene: TRBD1
v_gene: TRBV7-8
len: 15
CDR3aa: CASSLPGQRATEAFF
CDR3nt: TGTGCCAGCAGTTTACCGGGACAGCGAGCCACTGAAGCTTTCTTT

abundance: medium-sized
j_gene: TRBJ2-7
d_gene: TRBD2
v_gene: TRBV7-6
len: 15
CDR3aa: CASSPGTSGAYEQYF
CDR3nt: TGTGCCAGCAGCCCAGGGACTAGCGGGGCCTACGAGCAGTACTTC

abundance: medium-sized
j_gene: TRBJ2-4
d_gene: TRBD2
v_gene: TRBV19
len: 14
CDR3aa: CATGTSGIPNIQYF
CDR3nt: TGTGCCACTGGGACTAGCGGTATCCCAAACATTCAGTACTTC

abundance: many
j_gene: TRBJ2-1
d_gene: .
v_gene: TRBV5-6
len: 15
CDR3aa: CASSFFGNSYNGQFF
CDR3nt: TGTGCCAGCAGCTTCTTCGGGAACTCCTACAATGGGCAGTTCTTC

abundance: medium-sized
j_gene: TRBJ1-5
d_gene: .
v_gene: TRBV20-1
len: 11
CDR3aa: CSARVNQPQHF
CDR3nt: TGCAGTGCTAGAGTAAATCAGCCCCAGCATTTT

abundance: medium-sized
j_gene: TRBJ2-5
d_gene: TRBD1
v_gene: TRBV7-9
len: 14
CDR3aa: CASSPGQGRETQYF
CDR3nt: TGTGCCAGCAGCCCGGGACAGGGAAGAGAGACCCAGTACTTC

abundance: medium-sized
j_gene: TRBJ2-3
d_gene: .
v_gene: TRBV20-1
len: 12
CDR3aa: CSARQGTDTQYF
CDR3nt: TGCAGTGCTAGACAGGGCACAGATACGCAGTATTTT

abundance: medium-sized
j_gene: TRBJ1-4
d_gene: .
v_gene: TRBV6-8
len: 13
CDR3aa: CAGFCFFNEKLFF
CDR3nt: TGTGCCGGGTTTTGCTTCTTTAATGAAAAACTGTTTTTT

abundance: medium-sized
j_gene: TRBJ2-1
d_gene: .
v_gene: TRBV27
len: 14
CDR3aa: CASTLGWAYNEQFF
CDR3nt: TGTGCCAGCACCTTGGGTTGGGCCTACAATGAGCAGTTCTTC

abundance: many
j_gene: TRBJ2-4
d_gene: .
v_gene: TRBV11-2
len: 15
CDR3aa: CASRTAHLAKNIQYF
CDR3nt: TGTGCCAGCAGAACCGCGCACTTAGCCAAAAACATTCAGTACTTC